This TCR beta chain was obtained from a study of cytomegalovirus exposure and HLA in healthy donors. V was shortened by 5 bases and J by 1 base, with 15 bases between the two germline ends. Germline V gives CDR1 MNHNY, CDR2 SVGAGI (reference sequence). The CDR3 is 16 residues long. PCR amplification relied on 60 Vbeta primers (plus 13 Jbeta primers). Sequenced by immunoSEQ multiplex PCR; TCRdb stores in-frame clones only, minus some. The table records around 150,000 clones, about four fifths of them present only once. As for the donors, each was a healthy bone marrow donor. A word on this clone: Its antigen is unidentified.

The study's findings and limits: Both high specificity and high sensitivity reportedly marked the classifier's diagnosis of cytomegalovirus status. The investigators catalogued 150 to 200 TCR beta chains as cytomegalovirus-associated. Among donors in an Asian-associated ancestry cluster, a later analysis reportedly found fewer N-insertions than the roughly 610-donor mean.

The sequenced material came from PBMCs. This receptor was obtained from a man aged 35 to 55 in good health and CMV-seropositive. The J gene is TRBJ1-5, the V gene TRBV6-6, with a tentative D call TRBD1 (5 bases). DNA for the CDR3: TGTGCCAGCAGTCCCTGGGGCCGAGGAAGCAATCAGCCCCAGCATTTT. This gives the protein CASSPWGRGSNQPQHF.